The 25 T cell receptor beta chains presented below share a single source sample, sequenced in a study of T cells in Graves' hyperthyroidism and ophthalmopathy. Amplification targeted TCR beta CDR3 regions from RNA transcripts. HTBI primers were the set used in a first-round RT-PCR of the TCR CDR3. TCRdb ran MiXCR on the multiplex PCR reads and lists one entry per CDR3 protein. The sample carries 340,000 or so distinct CDR3 sequences, 16% recorded once. Sequencing was performed on blood. The origin of the receptors is a man aged 25-45 years with Graves' hyperthyroidism.

A few counts support this clonotype. The V call is TRBV6-6, the J call TRBJ2-7; D is ambiguous. V gave up 0 bases and J gave up 6 bases, with 15 bases separating them. This CDR3 has 15 residues. CDR1 MNHNY and CDR2 SVGAGI come from the germline V gene (reference sequence). For the CDR3, the DNA is TGTGCCAGCAGTTACTCCGGGCTAGTCGGAGTCGAGCAGTACTTC. This gives the protein CASSYSGLVGVEQYF.

CDR3 sequence reads: CASRTGWEKLFF. In DNA, the CDR3 is TGTGCCAGTCGGACAGGGTGGGAAAAACTGTTTTTT. This rearrangement joins TRBV27 to TRBJ1-4, with 8 bases aligning to TRBD1. V shed 9 bases, J shed 8 bases, and the junction held 5 bases outside the gene matches. The CDR3 loop spans 12 amino acids. Germline V gene sequence: CDR1 MNHEY, CDR2 SMNVEV (reference sequence).

This clonotype was detected ten times or more. The rearrangement joins TRBV5-1 to TRBJ2-5, with D perhaps TRBD1 or TRBD2 (5 bases each). V was trimmed by 0 bases and J by 7 bases, leaving 19 bases between them. Germline V gives CDR1 SGHRS, CDR2 YFSETQ. CDR3 length: 16 amino acids. The CDR3 reads CASSLGSGRELVTQYF. The CDR3 coding sequence is TGCGCCAGCAGCTTGGGATCAGGGAGAGAACTGGTGACCCAGTACTTC.

This clonotype was counted many times. The chain carries TRBV11-2 and TRBJ2-5; D is unresolved. Trimming took off 3 bases at V and 5 bases at J, with 10 bases between the two ends. The length of the CDR3 is 13 residues. CDR1 and CDR2 from the germline V gene are SGHAT and FQNNGV. CDR3 loop: CASSFMSRETQYF. The CDR3, as DNA: TGTGCCAGCAGCTTTATGAGCCGGGAGACCCAGTACTTC.

This clonotype was seen many times. This CDR3 reads CSAIGTASYEQYF. The CDR3 bases are TGCAGTGCTATCGGGACAGCCTCCTACGAGCAGTACTTC. V usage is TRBV20-1 and J usage is TRBJ2-7, with TRBD1 identical over 7 bases. The CDR3 extends over 13 amino acids. With V trimmed by 4 bases and J by 0 bases, 3 bases remained unmatched. The V gene's germline CDR1 is DFQATT and CDR2 SNEGSKA (reference sequence).

The rearrangement joins TRBV6-1 to TRBJ2-3; D unresolved. Trimming pared 6 bases from V and 0 bases from J, leaving 7 bases between. CDR1 and CDR2 (germline): MNHNS, SASEGT. This CDR3 is built from 13 residues. The CDR3 here is CASRAASTDTQYF. CDR3 DNA: TGTGCCAGCAGGGCAGCGAGCACAGATACGCAGTATTTT.

This rearrangement joins TRBV29-1 to TRBJ2-3; either TRBD1 or TRBD2 may supply D (6 bases each). CDR1 and CDR2 (germline): SQVTM, ANQGSEA. V dropped 8 bases and J dropped 4 bases, with 19 bases sitting between them. This CDR3 comprises 14 residues. CDR3 amino acids: CSILLVGGPDTQYF. The CDR3 region has the DNA TGCAGCATTCTACTAGTCGGGGGCCCAGATACGCAGTATTTT.

This clonotype appeared many times. V usage is TRBV28 and J usage is TRBJ2-7; D is unclear. V was pared by 3 bases and J by 3 bases, with 9 bases between. The CDR3 is 13 residues long. Germline V lookup: CDR1 MDHEN, CDR2 SYDVKM. CDR3 sequence reads: CASSFLGNYEQYF. The CDR3 DNA sequence: TGTGCCAGCAGTTTTCTTGGCAACTACGAGCAGTACTTC.

This clonotype was detected ten times or more. Here the CDR3 DNA reads TGTGCCAGCAGTGAAAAGCCGGGGGGCACTGAAGCTTTCTTT. Its protein product is CASSEKPGGTEAFF. The chain combines TRBV6-1 with TRBJ1-1; perhaps TRBD1 as D (5 bases). In germline, CDR1 is MNHNS, CDR2 SASEGT. The CDR3 is made up of 14 amino acids. Trimming cost V 2 bases and J 4 bases, with 11 bases left between them.

The J gene is TRBJ2-2, the V gene TRBV12-3 or TRBV12-4; D remains unclear. V was shortened by 2 bases and J by 1 base, with 8 bases between the two germline ends. CDR3 size: 15 residues. The CDR3 protein is CASSLSSRNTGELFF. The CDR3 coding sequence is TGTGCCAGCAGTTTATCGTCCCGGAACACCGGGGAGCTGTTTTTT.

A remark on this clonotype: A much larger clonotype is one base distant, so this may be a read error. The chain has TRBV5-1 and TRBJ1-1; 7 bases fit TRBD1. Per the germline V gene, CDR1 is SGHRS and CDR2 is YFSETQ. The CDR3 runs to 16 residues. The CDR3 region has the DNA TGCGCCAGCAGCTTGGATGGGACAGCCATGAACGCTGAAGCTTTCTTT. Its protein is CASSLDGTAMNAEAFF.

This clonotype occurred many times. This chain uses TRBV11-2 with TRBJ2-2; unclear D gene. Looked up from germline, CDR1 is SGHAT and CDR2 is FQNNGV. This CDR3 is 15 amino acids long. Trimming stripped 2 bases from V and 4 bases from J, with 11 bases between. The CDR3 is CASSLSQRGTGELFF. The CDR3 nucleotides are TGTGCCAGCAGCTTATCCCAGCGTGGCACCGGGGAGCTGTTTTTT.

This clonotype was recorded a few times. The chain links TRBV28 to TRBJ2-7; D gene ambiguous. The CDR3 extends over 14 amino acids. The V and J ends lost 6 bases and 6 bases respectively, with 18 bases between them. CDR1 and CDR2 (germline): MDHEN, SYDVKM. The CDR3 sequence is CASSLRTASAEQYF. The CDR3 coding sequence is TGTGCCAGCAGCCTCCGGACCGCCTCGGCCGAGCAGTACTTC.

The gene calls are TRBV9 and TRBJ1-2; D is ambiguous. CDR3 size: 18 residues. CDR1 is SGDLS and CDR2 is YYNGEE in the germline V gene. V lost 4 bases and J 9 bases, leaving 31 bases between the germline ends. The CDR3 spells CASSTPGGVAGVKASYTF. The CDR3 DNA reads as TGTGCCAGCAGCACCCCCGGAGGAGTGGCGGGAGTGAAGGCTAGCTACACCTTC.

This clonotype was seen more than once but under ten times. This chain connects TRBV24-1 to TRBJ2-2, with D unresolved. V was trimmed by 4 bases and J by 1 base, leaving 9 bases between them. Germline V gives CDR1 KGHDR, CDR2 SFDVKD. The CDR3 totals 15 residues. CDR3 loop: CATSDQAKNTGELFF. The CDR3 nucleotides read TGTGCCACCAGTGACCAAGCGAAGAACACCGGGGAGCTGTTTTTT.

The V call is TRBV9, the J call TRBJ1-4, with a tentative D call TRBD1 (6 bases). The CDR3 is 13 amino acids. The V gene lost 2 bases and the J gene lost 7 bases, with 9 bases spanning the gap. Germline CDR1 reads SGDLS; CDR2 reads YYNGEE. The CDR3 loop is CASSVRGGEKLFF. CDR3 sequence (DNA): TGTGCCAGCAGCGTCAGGGGTGGTGAAAAACTGTTTTTT.

This clonotype occurred many times. The J gene is TRBJ2-5, the V gene TRBV12-3 or TRBV12-4; 13 positions match TRBD2. Trimming took 6 bases from V and 5 from J; bases not matched to a gene: 12. The CDR3 covers 17 residues. CDR3 sequence (DNA): TGTGCCAGCAGCGCCGGGACTAGCGGGATAAGGGGGGAGACCCAGTACTTC. It specifies CASSAGTSGIRGETQYF.

This clonotype was seen a single time. The rearrangement uses TRBV15 and TRBJ1-5; D is perhaps TRBD1 (5 bases). The CDR3 has 14 amino acids. The V end was cut by 6 bases, the J end by 4 bases, with 13 bases between. Germline-derived CDR1 and CDR2 are LNHNV and YYDKDF (reference sequence). In DNA form, the CDR3 reads TGTGCCACCAGGCGGCCGGGACCAAATCAGCCCCAGCATTTT. It codes for CATRRPGPNQPQHF.

Many counts were recorded for this clonotype. V gene TRBV28 combines with J gene TRBJ2-2; D tentatively reads TRBD1 or TRBD2 (5 bases each). Germline loops: CDR1 MDHEN, CDR2 SYDVKM. V shed 7 bases and J shed 7 bases, with 19 bases lying between them. The CDR3 has 15 residues. CDR3 region: CASISPGLGGGELFF. The CDR3 coding sequence is TGTGCCAGCATTAGCCCGGGGCTGGGCGGCGGGGAGCTGTTTTTT.

Ten or more counts support this clonotype. V gene TRBV6-1 combines with J gene TRBJ1-2, with TRBD1 as a possible D gene (5 bases). The CDR3 totals 11 residues. The V and J ends lost 11 bases and 5 bases respectively, with 12 bases between them. The germline gives CDR1 MNHNS, CDR2 SASEGT. The CDR3 region has the DNA TGTGCCGCGGGGCAGGCGTATGGCTACACCTTC. Its translation: CAAGQAYGYTF.

This clonotype was seen a handful of times. A single base separates this from a much larger clone, so it may be a read error. The V gene is TRBV4-1, the J gene TRBJ2-7; D possibly corresponds to TRBD2 (5 bases). Germline V gene data show CDR1 as MGHRA and CDR2 as YSYEKL. This CDR3 spans 12 amino acids. V lost 11 bases and J 3 bases, leaving 14 bases between the germline ends. Here the CDR3 DNA reads TGCGCCGCCTCGATTAGCGTCTACGAGCAGTACTTC. It codes for CAASISVYEQYF.

The CDR3 spells CAWRWRVAGMDEQYF. The CDR3 DNA follows: TGTGCCTGGAGGTGGCGGGTAGCGGGTATGGACGAGCAGTACTTC. This chain connects TRBV30 to TRBJ2-7, with 7 bases aligning to TRBD2. With V trimmed by 3 bases and J by 5 bases, 13 bases remained unmatched. This CDR3 has 15 amino acids. Germline V gives CDR1 GTSNPN, CDR2 SVGIG (reference sequence).

V and J are TRBV7-9 and TRBJ2-1; 13 bases agree with TRBD2. Losses at the gene ends were 4 bases for V and 8 bases for J; bases not matched to a gene: 8. From germline, CDR1 is SEHNR and CDR2 FQNEAQ (reference sequence). This CDR3 is 16 amino acids long. CDR3: CASSSGTSGRVDEQFF. The CDR3 nucleotides read TGTGCCAGCAGCTCCGGAACTAGCGGGAGGGTCGATGAGCAGTTCTTC.

The chain employs TRBV30 and TRBJ2-7; the D gene could be TRBD1 or TRBD2 (5 bases each). Looked up from germline, CDR1 is GTSNPN and CDR2 is SVGIG (reference sequence). V shed 1 base and J shed 5 bases, with 15 bases lying between them. This CDR3 has 14 residues. This CDR3 is CAWSGGTGSHEQYF. CDR3 nucleotide sequence: TGTGCCTGGAGTGGAGGGACGGGGAGTCACGAGCAGTACTTC.

This clonotype occurred many times. This rearrangement joins TRBV11-2 to TRBJ2-2; D gene uncertain. This CDR3 spans 13 amino acids. Germline assignment: CDR1 SGHAT and CDR2 FQNNGV. V lost 2 bases and J lost 2, with 3 bases in between. CDR3 DNA sequence: TGTGCCAGCAGCTTAACTAACACCGGGGAGCTGTTTTTT. This translates into CASSLTNTGELFF.